A selection of T cell receptor beta chains follows, all from one sample in a study of cytomegalovirus exposure and HLA in healthy donors. This table comes from immunoSEQ multiplex PCR, and its TCRdb copy is limited to in-frame clones, with some not included. Among some 90,000 clones listed, around 84% were seen once. Sequencing was carried out using PBMCs. The receptor source for this set is a human donor in good health. Both conserved end residues are part of each CDR3. The order of the fields is clone size, J gene, D gene, V gene, CDR3 DNA, CDR3 protein. D genes are given only for firm matches. Not every row has a clone size; where given, it reads once, few, many or a size class.

clone_size: -; j_call: TRBJ2-1; d_call: -; v_call: TRBV28; cdr3_nt: TGTGCCAGCAGTTTTCGCGGAGTAGCGCGCAATGAGCAGTTCTTC; cdr3_aa: CASSFRGVARNEQFF
clone_size: few; j_call: TRBJ2-7; d_call: -; v_call: TRBV7-9; cdr3_nt: TGTGCCAGCAGCCACCCCCAGGGTGTGTACGAGCAGTACTTC; cdr3_aa: CASSHPQGVYEQYF
clone_size: -; j_call: TRBJ2-7; d_call: TRBD2; v_call: TRBV7-9; cdr3_nt: TGTGCCAGCAGGGGAGGGACTAGCGGGACCTACGAGCAGTACTTC; cdr3_aa: CASRGGTSGTYEQYF
clone_size: -; j_call: TRBJ2-2; d_call: TRBD1; v_call: TRBV28; cdr3_nt: TGTGCCATCCCGAGACTCCCCAGACAGGGGACCACCGGGGAGCTGTTTTTT; cdr3_aa: CAIPRLPRQGTTGELFF
clone_size: -; j_call: TRBJ2-1; d_call: -; v_call: TRBV7-2; cdr3_nt: TGTGCCAGCAGCCCCAGGGTAATGGAACTTTACAATGAGCAGTTCTTC; cdr3_aa: CASSPRVMELYNEQFF
clone_size: -; j_call: TRBJ2-5; d_call: TRBD1; v_call: TRBV7-3; cdr3_nt: TGTGCCAGCAGCCAGAACAGGGGAGAGACCCAGTACTTC; cdr3_aa: CASSQNRGETQYF
clone_size: -; j_call: TRBJ2-5; d_call: TRBD2; v_call: TRBV14; cdr3_nt: TGTGCCAGCAGCCAGCCGACTAGCGGGAACCTGATCAAGGGGCAAGAGACCCAGTACTTC; cdr3_aa: CASSQPTSGNLIKGQETQYF
clone_size: -; j_call: TRBJ1-4; d_call: -; v_call: TRBV5-1; cdr3_nt: TGCGCCAGCAGCCCACGCGGGACAACTAATGAAAAACTGTTTTTT; cdr3_aa: CASSPRGTTNEKLFF
clone_size: -; j_call: TRBJ1-4; d_call: TRBD1; v_call: TRBV4-3; cdr3_nt: TGCGCCAGCAGCCAACGAACAGGGGCAACTAATGAAAAACTGTTTTTT; cdr3_aa: CASSQRTGATNEKLFF
clone_size: -; j_call: TRBJ2-3; d_call: -; v_call: TRBV19; cdr3_nt: TGTGCCAGTAGTCCAGACAGAACTAGCACAGATACGCAGTATTTT; cdr3_aa: CASSPDRTSTDTQYF
clone_size: -; j_call: TRBJ2-1; d_call: -; v_call: TRBV9; cdr3_nt: TGTGCCAGCAGCCCCCGGGGACTCAACCCAAATGAGCAGTTCTTC; cdr3_aa: CASSPRGLNPNEQFF
clone_size: -; j_call: TRBJ2-7; d_call: TRBD2; v_call: TRBV6-1; cdr3_nt: TGTGCCAGCAGTGATGGGGGGACTAGAAGTATCCACGAGCAGTACTTC; cdr3_aa: CASSDGGTRSIHEQYF
clone_size: once; j_call: TRBJ2-7; d_call: TRBD2; v_call: TRBV7-2; cdr3_nt: TGTGCCAGCAGCCCCCAGCGGGGTCCCTACGAGCAGTACTTC; cdr3_aa: CASSPQRGPYEQYF
clone_size: -; j_call: TRBJ2-1; d_call: TRBD2; v_call: TRBV11-2; cdr3_nt: TGTGCCAGCAGCGTACTAGCGGGGTCCTACAATGAGCAGTTCTTC; cdr3_aa: CASSVLAGSYNEQFF
clone_size: -; j_call: TRBJ1-5; d_call: -; v_call: TRBV18; cdr3_nt: TGTGCCAGCTCACCTTGGGGGGGCAATCAGCCCCAGCATTTT; cdr3_aa: CASSPWGGNQPQHF
clone_size: -; j_call: TRBJ1-5; d_call: -; v_call: TRBV7-2; cdr3_nt: TGTGCCAGCAGCTTAGACGGGGGGGGCAATCAGCCCCAGCATTTT; cdr3_aa: CASSLDGGGNQPQHF
clone_size: -; j_call: TRBJ1-1; d_call: TRBD1; v_call: TRBV28; cdr3_nt: TGTGCCAGCAGTTCACCCTCGGGACAGACGAACACTGAAGCTTTCTTT; cdr3_aa: CASSSPSGQTNTEAFF
clone_size: -; j_call: TRBJ1-2; d_call: -; v_call: TRBV28; cdr3_nt: TGTGCCAGCCGGGGCTATGGCTACACCTTC; cdr3_aa: CASRGYGYTF
clone_size: -; j_call: TRBJ1-2; d_call: TRBD1; v_call: TRBV11-2; cdr3_nt: TGTGCCAGCAGCTTGGGACACAGGGGGTCTAACTATGGCTACACCTTC; cdr3_aa: CASSLGHRGSNYGYTF
clone_size: -; j_call: TRBJ2-7; d_call: -; v_call: TRBV4-3; cdr3_nt: TGCGCCAGCAGCCAAGAGTCGCGGGGCGCCTACGAGCAGTACTTC; cdr3_aa: CASSQESRGAYEQYF
clone_size: -; j_call: TRBJ2-2; d_call: TRBD1; v_call: TRBV19; cdr3_nt: TGTGCCAGTAGTGTCCCGGGACAGTTCCGAGAGCTGTTTTTT; cdr3_aa: CASSVPGQFRELFF
clone_size: -; j_call: TRBJ2-7; d_call: -; v_call: TRBV4-3; cdr3_nt: TGCGCCAGCAGCCAAGCGGCCGCCCAGGACGAGCAGTACTTC; cdr3_aa: CASSQAAAQDEQYF
clone_size: -; j_call: TRBJ2-2; d_call: TRBD2; v_call: TRBV2; cdr3_nt: TGTGCCAGCAGGTGGGCTAGCGGGACCGGGGAGCTGTTTTTT; cdr3_aa: CASRWASGTGELFF
clone_size: -; j_call: TRBJ2-2; d_call: TRBD2; v_call: TRBV9; cdr3_nt: TGTGCCAGCAGCGTAGCGGCGGGGGGGCACACCGGGGAGCTGTTTTTT; cdr3_aa: CASSVAAGGHTGELFF
clone_size: -; j_call: TRBJ2-2; d_call: -; v_call: TRBV4-2; cdr3_nt: TGTGCCAGCAGCCTCACAACGAACACCGGGGAGCTGTTTTTT; cdr3_aa: CASSLTTNTGELFF
clone_size: -; j_call: TRBJ1-3; d_call: -; v_call: TRBV11-3; cdr3_nt: TGTGCCAGCAGCTTAGTCCCACAGAGCACCATATATTTT; cdr3_aa: CASSLVPQSTIYF
clone_size: -; j_call: TRBJ1-2; d_call: -; v_call: TRBV5-4; cdr3_nt: TGTGCCAGCAGTCCCCGGACACCTAACTATGGCTACACCTTC; cdr3_aa: CASSPRTPNYGYTF
clone_size: -; j_call: TRBJ1-4; d_call: TRBD1; v_call: TRBV7-3; cdr3_nt: TGTGCCAGCAGCAACACAGGGGCCCCGGGGGAAAAACTGTTTTTT; cdr3_aa: CASSNTGAPGEKLFF
clone_size: -; j_call: TRBJ2-1; d_call: TRBD1; v_call: TRBV19; cdr3_nt: TGTGCCAGTGGGACAGGAAACTACAATGAGCAGTTCTTC; cdr3_aa: CASGTGNYNEQFF
clone_size: -; j_call: TRBJ1-5; d_call: TRBD1; v_call: TRBV7-6; cdr3_nt: TGTGCCAGCAGCTTGGACGGGACAGGGGGCATGGAGCCCCAGCATTTT; cdr3_aa: CASSLDGTGGMEPQHF
clone_size: few; j_call: TRBJ1-1; d_call: -; v_call: TRBV21-1; cdr3_nt: TGTGCCAGCAGCAAAGAGGGACAGGAATCGAACACTGAAGCTTTCTTT; cdr3_aa: CASSKEGQESNTEAFF
clone_size: -; j_call: TRBJ1-4; d_call: -; v_call: TRBV2; cdr3_nt: TGTGCCAGCAGTGACGGAAGGAGGAGTGAAAAACTGTTTTTT; cdr3_aa: CASSDGRRSEKLFF
clone_size: -; j_call: TRBJ2-7; d_call: TRBD2; v_call: TRBV7-2; cdr3_nt: TGTGCCAGCAGCTTGGGGTCGGCTAGCGGCTCCTACGAGCAGTACTTC; cdr3_aa: CASSLGSASGSYEQYF
clone_size: -; j_call: TRBJ2-1; d_call: -; v_call: TRBV7-4; cdr3_nt: TGTGCCAGCAGTTCCCGGGGGACCCCCACTGGTGAGCAGTTCTTC; cdr3_aa: CASSSRGTPTGEQFF
clone_size: -; j_call: TRBJ1-6; d_call: -; v_call: TRBV11-3; cdr3_nt: TGTGCCAGCAGCCAAGTTTTCAGTTCACCCCTCCACTTT; cdr3_aa: CASSQVFSSPLHF
clone_size: -; j_call: TRBJ2-3; d_call: TRBD2; v_call: TRBV6-1; cdr3_nt: TGTGCCAGCAGGAGGACTAGCGGGATAGTTGATACGCAGTATTTT; cdr3_aa: CASRRTSGIVDTQYF
clone_size: -; j_call: TRBJ2-7; d_call: -; v_call: TRBV27; cdr3_nt: TGTGCCAGCAGTCTTTCGACAGGAACCTACGAGCAGTACTTC; cdr3_aa: CASSLSTGTYEQYF
clone_size: -; j_call: TRBJ2-6; d_call: TRBD1; v_call: TRBV19; cdr3_nt: TGTGCCAGTAGTATAGGGGGCTTGGGACAGCCCATTTTCCCTATATCTGGGGCCAACGTCCTGACTTTC; cdr3_aa: CASSIGGLGQPIFPISGANVLTF
clone_size: -; j_call: TRBJ2-5; d_call: TRBD2; v_call: TRBV9; cdr3_nt: TGTGCCAGCAGCCCCGGGGGACTAGCTGAGAGGTACCAAGAGACCCAGTACTTC; cdr3_aa: CASSPGGLAERYQETQYF
clone_size: -; j_call: TRBJ2-6; d_call: -; v_call: TRBV5-4; cdr3_nt: TGTGCCAGCAACCCCGGCAGGACTGGGGCCAACGTCCTGACTTTC; cdr3_aa: CASNPGRTGANVLTF
clone_size: -; j_call: TRBJ2-1; d_call: -; v_call: TRBV28; cdr3_nt: TGTGCCACCGAGACAGGTTACAATGAGCAGTTCTTC; cdr3_aa: CATETGYNEQFF
clone_size: -; j_call: TRBJ2-3; d_call: -; v_call: TRBV29-1; cdr3_nt: TGCAGCGTTGAGGCAGGGGAAGGAACAGATACGCAGTATTTT; cdr3_aa: CSVEAGEGTDTQYF
clone_size: -; j_call: TRBJ2-7; d_call: TRBD1; v_call: TRBV5-1; cdr3_nt: TGCGCCAGCGGCAGGGGGAGCTACGAGCAGTACTTC; cdr3_aa: CASGRGSYEQYF
clone_size: -; j_call: TRBJ1-1; d_call: -; v_call: TRBV4-2; cdr3_nt: TGTGCCAGCAGCCGGGAGGGGTTGGCTGAAGCTTTCTTT; cdr3_aa: CASSREGLAEAFF
clone_size: -; j_call: TRBJ2-7; d_call: TRBD1; v_call: TRBV5-1; cdr3_nt: TGCGCCAGCAGCTTGGCGTCGGACAGGGGGGCCTACGAGCAGTACTTC; cdr3_aa: CASSLASDRGAYEQYF
clone_size: -; j_call: TRBJ2-1; d_call: TRBD2; v_call: TRBV6-6; cdr3_nt: TGTGCCAGCACCAGGACTAGCTCTGACAATGAGCAGTTCTTC; cdr3_aa: CASTRTSSDNEQFF
clone_size: -; j_call: TRBJ2-7; d_call: TRBD2; v_call: TRBV5-4; cdr3_nt: TGTGCCAGCAGAACTAGCGGGAGGACCTACGAGCAGTACTTC; cdr3_aa: CASRTSGRTYEQYF
clone_size: once; j_call: TRBJ2-7; d_call: TRBD1; v_call: TRBV7-8; cdr3_nt: TGTGCCAGCAGCCCCGGGACAGGAGCCTCCTACGAGCAGTACTTC; cdr3_aa: CASSPGTGASYEQYF
clone_size: -; j_call: TRBJ2-5; d_call: -; v_call: TRBV28; cdr3_nt: TGTGCCAGCAGAACTAGCCTTGGGACCCAGTACTTC; cdr3_aa: CASRTSLGTQYF
clone_size: once; j_call: TRBJ2-1; d_call: TRBD1; v_call: TRBV7-8; cdr3_nt: TGTGCCAGCCTTGCCCGGGACAGGGGGGACAATGAGCAGTTCTTC; cdr3_aa: CASLARDRGDNEQFF
clone_size: -; j_call: TRBJ2-5; d_call: -; v_call: TRBV5-4; cdr3_nt: TGTGCCAGCAGCTTGAGAGGGATAGAGACCCAGTACTTC; cdr3_aa: CASSLRGIETQYF
clone_size: -; j_call: TRBJ2-4; d_call: -; v_call: TRBV28; cdr3_nt: TGTGCCAGCAGTACCGGAGGTGGAGTAGCCAAAAACATTCAGTACTTC; cdr3_aa: CASSTGGGVAKNIQYF
clone_size: -; j_call: TRBJ2-5; d_call: TRBD2; v_call: TRBV5-1; cdr3_nt: TGCGCCAGCACCGGGACTAGCGGGAGGTTGGGAGAGACCCAGTACTTC; cdr3_aa: CASTGTSGRLGETQYF
clone_size: -; j_call: TRBJ2-5; d_call: TRBD2; v_call: TRBV5-1; cdr3_nt: TGCGCCAGCAGGAAGGGGACTAGCGGGGGGAAGCGGGAGACCCAGTACTTC; cdr3_aa: CASRKGTSGGKRETQYF